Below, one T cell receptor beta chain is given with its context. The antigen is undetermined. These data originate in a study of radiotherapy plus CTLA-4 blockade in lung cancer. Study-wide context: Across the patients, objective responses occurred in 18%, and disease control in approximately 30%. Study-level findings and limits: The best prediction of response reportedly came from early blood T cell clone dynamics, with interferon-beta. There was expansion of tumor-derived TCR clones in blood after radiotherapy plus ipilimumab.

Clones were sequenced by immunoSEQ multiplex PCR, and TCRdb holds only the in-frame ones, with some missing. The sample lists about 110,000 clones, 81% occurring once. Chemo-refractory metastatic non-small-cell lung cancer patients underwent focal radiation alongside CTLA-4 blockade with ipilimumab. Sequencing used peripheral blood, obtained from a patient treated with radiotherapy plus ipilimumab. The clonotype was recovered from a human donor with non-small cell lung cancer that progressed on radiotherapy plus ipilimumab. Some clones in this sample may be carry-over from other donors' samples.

CDR3 sequence: CATTPLHTSNAYGYTF. The CDR3 DNA reads as TGTGCCACCACACCGCTACACACATCCAACGCCTATGGCTACACCTTC. The chain is built from TRBV19 and TRBJ1-2; D gene unclear. CDR3 size: 16 residues. Trimming removed 10 bases at V and 4 bases at J, with 25 bases between. The germline V gene has CDR1 LNHDA and CDR2 SQIVND (reference sequence). The full variable domain, with the rest looked up from reference TRBV19 and TRBJ1-2, is DGGITQSPKYLFRKEGQNVTLSCEQNLNHDAMYWYRQDPGQGLRLIYYSQIVNDFQKGDIAEGYSVSREKKESFPLTVTSAQKNPTAFYLCATTPLHTSNAYGYTFGSGTRLTVV.